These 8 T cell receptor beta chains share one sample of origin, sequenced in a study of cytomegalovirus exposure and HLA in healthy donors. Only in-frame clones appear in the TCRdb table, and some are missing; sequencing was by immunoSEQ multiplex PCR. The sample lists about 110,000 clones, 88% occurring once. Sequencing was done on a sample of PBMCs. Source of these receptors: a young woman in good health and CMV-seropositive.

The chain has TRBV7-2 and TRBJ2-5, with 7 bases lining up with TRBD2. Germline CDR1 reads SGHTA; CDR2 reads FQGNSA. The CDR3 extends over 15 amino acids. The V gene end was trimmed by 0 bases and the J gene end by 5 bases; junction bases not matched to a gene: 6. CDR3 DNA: TGTGCCAGCAGCTTAGCCGGGGGGTCTATGGAGACCCAGTACTTC. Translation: CASSLAGGSMETQYF.

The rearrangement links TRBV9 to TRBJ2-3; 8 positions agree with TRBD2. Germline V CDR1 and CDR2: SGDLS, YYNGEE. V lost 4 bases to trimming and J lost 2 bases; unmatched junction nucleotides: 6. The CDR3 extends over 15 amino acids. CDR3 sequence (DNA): TGTGCCAGCAGCTTTAGCGGGGCTAACACAGATACGCAGTATTTT. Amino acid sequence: CASSFSGANTDTQYF.

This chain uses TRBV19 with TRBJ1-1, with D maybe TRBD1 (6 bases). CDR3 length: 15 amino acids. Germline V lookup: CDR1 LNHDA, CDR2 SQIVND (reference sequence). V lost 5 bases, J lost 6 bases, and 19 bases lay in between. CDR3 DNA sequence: TGTGCCAGTAGTCCCCGGACAGCCCTGGGAGCTGAAGCTTTCTTT. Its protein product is CASSPRTALGAEAFF.

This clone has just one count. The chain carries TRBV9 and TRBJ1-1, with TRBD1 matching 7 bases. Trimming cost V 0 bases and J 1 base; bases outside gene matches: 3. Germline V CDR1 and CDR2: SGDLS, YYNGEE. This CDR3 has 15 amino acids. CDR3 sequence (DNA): TGTGCCAGCAGCGTAGGGGGACAGAAGAACACTGAAGCTTTCTTT. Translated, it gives CASSVGGQKNTEAFF.

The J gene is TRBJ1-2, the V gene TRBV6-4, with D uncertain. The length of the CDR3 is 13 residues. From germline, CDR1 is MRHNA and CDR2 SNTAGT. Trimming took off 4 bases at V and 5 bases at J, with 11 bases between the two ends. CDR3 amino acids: CASSAGGFYGYTF. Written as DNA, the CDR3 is TGTGCCAGCAGTGCAGGAGGGTTTTATGGCTACACCTTC.

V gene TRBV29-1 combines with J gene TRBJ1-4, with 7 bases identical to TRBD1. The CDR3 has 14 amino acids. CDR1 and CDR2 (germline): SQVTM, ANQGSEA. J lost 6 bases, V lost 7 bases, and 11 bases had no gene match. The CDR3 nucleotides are TGCAGCGGGGGAGAGGGGGCGCGGGATGAAAAACTGTTTTTT. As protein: CSGGEGARDEKLFF.

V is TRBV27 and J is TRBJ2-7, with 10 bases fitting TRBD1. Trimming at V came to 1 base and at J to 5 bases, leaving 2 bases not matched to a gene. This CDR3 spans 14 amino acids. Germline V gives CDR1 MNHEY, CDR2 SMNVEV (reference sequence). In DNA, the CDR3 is TGTGCCAGCAGTTTATTGGGGACAGGGGACGAGCAGTACTTC. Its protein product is CASSLLGTGDEQYF.

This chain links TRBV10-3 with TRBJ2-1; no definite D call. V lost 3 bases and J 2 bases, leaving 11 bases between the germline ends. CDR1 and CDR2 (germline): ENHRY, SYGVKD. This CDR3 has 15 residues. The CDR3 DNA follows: TGTGCCATCAGTGATAGCCCGGGTACCTACAATGAGCAGTTCTTC. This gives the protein CAISDSPGTYNEQFF.